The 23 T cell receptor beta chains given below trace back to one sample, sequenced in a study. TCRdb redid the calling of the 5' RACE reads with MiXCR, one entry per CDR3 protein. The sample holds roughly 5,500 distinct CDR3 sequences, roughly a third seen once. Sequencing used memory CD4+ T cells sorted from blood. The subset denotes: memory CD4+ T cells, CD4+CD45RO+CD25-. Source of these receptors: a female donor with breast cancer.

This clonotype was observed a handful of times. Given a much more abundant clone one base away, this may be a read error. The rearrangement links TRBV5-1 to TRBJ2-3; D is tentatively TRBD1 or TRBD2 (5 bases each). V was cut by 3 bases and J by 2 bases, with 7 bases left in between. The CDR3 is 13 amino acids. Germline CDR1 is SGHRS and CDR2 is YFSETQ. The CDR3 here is CASSWGTTDTQYF. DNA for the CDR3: TGCGCCAGCAGCTGGGGGACCACAGATACGCAGTATTTT.

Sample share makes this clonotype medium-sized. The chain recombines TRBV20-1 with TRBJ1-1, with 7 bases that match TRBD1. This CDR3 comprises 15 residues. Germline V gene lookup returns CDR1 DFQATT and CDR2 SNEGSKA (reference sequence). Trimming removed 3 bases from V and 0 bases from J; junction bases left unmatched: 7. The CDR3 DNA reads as TGCAGTGCTAGTACCGGACAGGAGATGAACACTGAAGCTTTCTTT. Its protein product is CSASTGQEMNTEAFF.

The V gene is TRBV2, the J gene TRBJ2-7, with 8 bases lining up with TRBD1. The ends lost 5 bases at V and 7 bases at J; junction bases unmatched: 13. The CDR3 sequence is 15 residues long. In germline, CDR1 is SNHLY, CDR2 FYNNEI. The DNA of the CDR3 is TGTGCCAGCAGTCTTCAGGGGGCCCTTCCCCAGGAGCAGTACTTC. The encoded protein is CASSLQGALPQEQYF.

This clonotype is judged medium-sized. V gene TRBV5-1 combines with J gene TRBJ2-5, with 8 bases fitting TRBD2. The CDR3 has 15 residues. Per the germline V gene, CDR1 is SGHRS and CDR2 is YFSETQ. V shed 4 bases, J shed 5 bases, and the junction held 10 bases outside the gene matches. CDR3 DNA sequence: TGCGCCAGCAGCATAGGACTAGCCGGGCGGGAGACCCAGTACTTC. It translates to CASSIGLAGRETQYF.

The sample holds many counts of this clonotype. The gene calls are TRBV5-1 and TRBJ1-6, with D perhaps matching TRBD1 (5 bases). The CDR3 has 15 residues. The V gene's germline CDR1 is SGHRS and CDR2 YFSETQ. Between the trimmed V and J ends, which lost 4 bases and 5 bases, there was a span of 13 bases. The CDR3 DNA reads TGCGCCAGCAGCCCGGCCGGGACCCATAATTCACCCCTCCACTTT. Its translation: CASSPAGTHNSPLHF.

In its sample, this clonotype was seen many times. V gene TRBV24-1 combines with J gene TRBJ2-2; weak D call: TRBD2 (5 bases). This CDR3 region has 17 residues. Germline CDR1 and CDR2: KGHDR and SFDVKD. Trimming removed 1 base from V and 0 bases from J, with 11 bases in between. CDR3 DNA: TGTGCCACCAGTGATTTTACGGGAATTACGAACACCGGGGAGCTGTTTTTT. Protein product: CATSDFTGITNTGELFF.

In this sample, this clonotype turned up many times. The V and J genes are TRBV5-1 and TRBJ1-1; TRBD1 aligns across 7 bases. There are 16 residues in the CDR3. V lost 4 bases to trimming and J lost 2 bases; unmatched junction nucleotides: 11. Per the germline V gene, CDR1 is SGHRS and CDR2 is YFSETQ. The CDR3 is CASSLLTGTGNTEAFF. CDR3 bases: TGCGCCAGCAGCCTGCTGACAGGGACGGGAAACACTGAAGCTTTCTTT.

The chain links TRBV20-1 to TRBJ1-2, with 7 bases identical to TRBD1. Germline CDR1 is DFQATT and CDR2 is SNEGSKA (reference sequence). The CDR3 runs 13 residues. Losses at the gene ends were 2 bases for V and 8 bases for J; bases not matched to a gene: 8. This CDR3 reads CSARTGAGQGYTF. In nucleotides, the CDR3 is TGCAGTGCTAGAACAGGGGCAGGTCAGGGCTACACCTTC.

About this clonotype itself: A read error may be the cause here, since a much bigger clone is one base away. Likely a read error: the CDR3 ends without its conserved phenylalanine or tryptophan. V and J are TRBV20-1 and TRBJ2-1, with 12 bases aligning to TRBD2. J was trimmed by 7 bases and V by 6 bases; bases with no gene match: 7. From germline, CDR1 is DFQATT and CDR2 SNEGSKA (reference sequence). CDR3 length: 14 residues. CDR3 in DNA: TGCAGTGCGTATCTAGCGGGGGGGCCAAATGAGCAGTTCGTC. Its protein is CSAYLAGGPNEQFV.

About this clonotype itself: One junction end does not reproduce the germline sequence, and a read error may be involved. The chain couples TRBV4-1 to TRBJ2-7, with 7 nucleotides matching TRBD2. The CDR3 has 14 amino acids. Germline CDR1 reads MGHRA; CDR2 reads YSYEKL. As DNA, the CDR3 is TGCGCCCGCAGCAGGGAGGGGCTGGGGACGGCGCAGTACTTC. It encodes CARSREGLGTAQYF.

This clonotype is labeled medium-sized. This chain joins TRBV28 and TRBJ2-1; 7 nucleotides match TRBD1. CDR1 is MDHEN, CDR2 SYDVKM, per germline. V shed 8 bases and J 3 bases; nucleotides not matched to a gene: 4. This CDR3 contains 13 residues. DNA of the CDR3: TGTGCCAGCCATCGGGACAGCTACAATGAGCAGTTCTTC. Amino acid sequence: CASHRDSYNEQFF.

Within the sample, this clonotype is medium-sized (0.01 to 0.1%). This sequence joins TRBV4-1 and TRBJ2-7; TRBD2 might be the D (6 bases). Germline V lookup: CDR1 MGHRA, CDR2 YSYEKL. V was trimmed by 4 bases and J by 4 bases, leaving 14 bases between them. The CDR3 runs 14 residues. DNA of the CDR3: TGCGCCAGCAGCCGTAAGGACTACCCGTACGAGCAGTACTTC. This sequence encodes CASSRKDYPYEQYF.

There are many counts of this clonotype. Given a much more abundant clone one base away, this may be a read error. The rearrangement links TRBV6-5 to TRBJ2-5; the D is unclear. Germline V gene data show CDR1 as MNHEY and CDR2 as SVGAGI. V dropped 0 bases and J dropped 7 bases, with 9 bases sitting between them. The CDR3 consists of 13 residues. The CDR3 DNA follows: TGTGCCAGCAGTTACTCGTACGCAGGGACCCAGTACTTC. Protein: CASSYSYAGTQYF.

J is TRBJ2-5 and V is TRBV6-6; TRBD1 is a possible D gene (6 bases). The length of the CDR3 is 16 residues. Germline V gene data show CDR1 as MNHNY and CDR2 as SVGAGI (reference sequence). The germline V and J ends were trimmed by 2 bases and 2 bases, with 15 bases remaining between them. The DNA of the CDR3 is TGTGCCAGCAGTTACCCGGCCCGGGACAAACAAGAGACCCAGTACTTC. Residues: CASSYPARDKQETQYF.

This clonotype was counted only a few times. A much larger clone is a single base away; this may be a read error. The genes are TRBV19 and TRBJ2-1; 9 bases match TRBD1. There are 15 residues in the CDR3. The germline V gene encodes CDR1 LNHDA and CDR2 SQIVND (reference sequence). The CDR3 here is CASRGPGQGLNEQLF. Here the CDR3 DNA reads TGTGCCAGTAGGGGGCCGGGACAGGGATTGAATGAGCAGCTCTTC.

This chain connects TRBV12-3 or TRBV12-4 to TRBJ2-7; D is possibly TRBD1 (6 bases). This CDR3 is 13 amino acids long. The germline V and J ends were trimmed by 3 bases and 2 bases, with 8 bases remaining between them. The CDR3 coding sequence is TGTGCCAGCAGTTTGACAGGAGCCTACGAGCAGTACTTC. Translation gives CASSLTGAYEQYF.

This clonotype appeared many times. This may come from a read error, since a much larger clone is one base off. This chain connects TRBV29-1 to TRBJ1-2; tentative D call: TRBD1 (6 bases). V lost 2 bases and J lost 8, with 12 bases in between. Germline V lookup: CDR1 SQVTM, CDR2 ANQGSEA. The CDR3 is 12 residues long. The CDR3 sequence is CSVESRGGGYTF. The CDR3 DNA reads TGCAGCGTTGAATCCAGGGGAGGAGGCTACACCTTC.

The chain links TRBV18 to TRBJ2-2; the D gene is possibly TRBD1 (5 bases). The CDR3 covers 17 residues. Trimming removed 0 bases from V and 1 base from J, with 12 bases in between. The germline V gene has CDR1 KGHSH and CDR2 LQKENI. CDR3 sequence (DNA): TGTGCCAGCTCACCACCGGTTTCACAGGAGAACACCGGGGAGCTGTTTTTT. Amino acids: CASSPPVSQENTGELFF.

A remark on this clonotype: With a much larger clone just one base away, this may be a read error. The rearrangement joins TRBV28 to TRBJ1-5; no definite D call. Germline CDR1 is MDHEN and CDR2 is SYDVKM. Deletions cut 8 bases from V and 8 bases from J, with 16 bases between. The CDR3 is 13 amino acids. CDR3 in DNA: TGTGCCAGCGGTTCGTTAGGTGGAAAGCCCCAGCATTTT. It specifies CASGSLGGKPQHF. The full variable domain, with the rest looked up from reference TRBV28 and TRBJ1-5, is DVKVTQSSRYLVKRTGEKVFLECVQDMDHENMFWYRQDPGLGLRLIYFSYDVKMKEKGDIPEGYSVSREKKERFSLILESASTNQTSMYLCASGSLGGKPQHFGDGTRLSIL.

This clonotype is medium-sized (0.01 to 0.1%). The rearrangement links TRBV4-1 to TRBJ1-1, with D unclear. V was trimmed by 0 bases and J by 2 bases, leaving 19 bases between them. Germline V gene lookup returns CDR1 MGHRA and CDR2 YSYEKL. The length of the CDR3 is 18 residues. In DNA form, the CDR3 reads TGCGCCAGCAGCCAAGATCTTTTCTTTAGGAAGCTTAACACTGAAGCTTTCTTT. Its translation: CASSQDLFFRKLNTEAFF.

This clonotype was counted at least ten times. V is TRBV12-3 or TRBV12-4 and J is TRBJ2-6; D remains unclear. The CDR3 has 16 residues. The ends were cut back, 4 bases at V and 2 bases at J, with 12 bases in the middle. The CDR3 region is CASSYGISTGANVLTF. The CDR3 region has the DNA TGTGCCAGCAGTTATGGCATTTCTACTGGGGCCAACGTCCTGACTTTC.

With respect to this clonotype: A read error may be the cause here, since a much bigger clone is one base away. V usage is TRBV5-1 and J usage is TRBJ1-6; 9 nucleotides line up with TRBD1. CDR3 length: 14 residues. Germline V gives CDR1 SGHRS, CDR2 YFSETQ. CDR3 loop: CASSTTGGNLPLHF. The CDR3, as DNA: TGCGCCAGCAGCACAACAGGGGGCAATTTACCCCTCCACTTT.

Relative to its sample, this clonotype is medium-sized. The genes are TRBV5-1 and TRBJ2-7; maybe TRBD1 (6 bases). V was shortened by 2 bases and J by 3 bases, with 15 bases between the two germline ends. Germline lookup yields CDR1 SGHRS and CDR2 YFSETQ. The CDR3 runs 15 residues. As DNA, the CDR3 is TGCGCCAGCAGCTTTGATACCGGGACAATCTACGAGCAGTACTTC. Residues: CASSFDTGTIYEQYF.